This TCR beta chain was captured by sequencing in a study of sequential checkpoint blockade in melanoma. Study-level points and caveats: Tumor T-cell fraction and clonality correlated with PD-L1 and CD8+ counts.

Trimming removed 3 bases at V and 0 bases at J, with 14 bases between. The V gene's germline CDR1 is GTSNPN and CDR2 SVGIG (reference sequence). The CDR3 runs 16 residues. Sample treatment: randomized to nivolumab then ipilimumab (arm A) or the reverse (arm B). None of the patients previously received DNA-damaging chemotherapy. Worth noting for this clone: Antigen specificity is unknown.

TCRdb's table, derived via immunoSEQ multiplex PCR, lists solely in-frame clones and lacks some. The sample holds some 2,000 clones, 33% seen once. The sample was tumor tissue (inferred from file names), taken from a patient given nivolumab and ipilimumab in sequence. The chain is built from TRBV30 and TRBJ2-2; D unresolved. The receptor comes from a human donor with melanoma. CDR3 DNA sequence: TGTGCCTGGAGCCTAAAAAGCGCCGCGAACACCGGGGAGCTGTTTTTT. It codes for CAWSLKSAANTGELFF.